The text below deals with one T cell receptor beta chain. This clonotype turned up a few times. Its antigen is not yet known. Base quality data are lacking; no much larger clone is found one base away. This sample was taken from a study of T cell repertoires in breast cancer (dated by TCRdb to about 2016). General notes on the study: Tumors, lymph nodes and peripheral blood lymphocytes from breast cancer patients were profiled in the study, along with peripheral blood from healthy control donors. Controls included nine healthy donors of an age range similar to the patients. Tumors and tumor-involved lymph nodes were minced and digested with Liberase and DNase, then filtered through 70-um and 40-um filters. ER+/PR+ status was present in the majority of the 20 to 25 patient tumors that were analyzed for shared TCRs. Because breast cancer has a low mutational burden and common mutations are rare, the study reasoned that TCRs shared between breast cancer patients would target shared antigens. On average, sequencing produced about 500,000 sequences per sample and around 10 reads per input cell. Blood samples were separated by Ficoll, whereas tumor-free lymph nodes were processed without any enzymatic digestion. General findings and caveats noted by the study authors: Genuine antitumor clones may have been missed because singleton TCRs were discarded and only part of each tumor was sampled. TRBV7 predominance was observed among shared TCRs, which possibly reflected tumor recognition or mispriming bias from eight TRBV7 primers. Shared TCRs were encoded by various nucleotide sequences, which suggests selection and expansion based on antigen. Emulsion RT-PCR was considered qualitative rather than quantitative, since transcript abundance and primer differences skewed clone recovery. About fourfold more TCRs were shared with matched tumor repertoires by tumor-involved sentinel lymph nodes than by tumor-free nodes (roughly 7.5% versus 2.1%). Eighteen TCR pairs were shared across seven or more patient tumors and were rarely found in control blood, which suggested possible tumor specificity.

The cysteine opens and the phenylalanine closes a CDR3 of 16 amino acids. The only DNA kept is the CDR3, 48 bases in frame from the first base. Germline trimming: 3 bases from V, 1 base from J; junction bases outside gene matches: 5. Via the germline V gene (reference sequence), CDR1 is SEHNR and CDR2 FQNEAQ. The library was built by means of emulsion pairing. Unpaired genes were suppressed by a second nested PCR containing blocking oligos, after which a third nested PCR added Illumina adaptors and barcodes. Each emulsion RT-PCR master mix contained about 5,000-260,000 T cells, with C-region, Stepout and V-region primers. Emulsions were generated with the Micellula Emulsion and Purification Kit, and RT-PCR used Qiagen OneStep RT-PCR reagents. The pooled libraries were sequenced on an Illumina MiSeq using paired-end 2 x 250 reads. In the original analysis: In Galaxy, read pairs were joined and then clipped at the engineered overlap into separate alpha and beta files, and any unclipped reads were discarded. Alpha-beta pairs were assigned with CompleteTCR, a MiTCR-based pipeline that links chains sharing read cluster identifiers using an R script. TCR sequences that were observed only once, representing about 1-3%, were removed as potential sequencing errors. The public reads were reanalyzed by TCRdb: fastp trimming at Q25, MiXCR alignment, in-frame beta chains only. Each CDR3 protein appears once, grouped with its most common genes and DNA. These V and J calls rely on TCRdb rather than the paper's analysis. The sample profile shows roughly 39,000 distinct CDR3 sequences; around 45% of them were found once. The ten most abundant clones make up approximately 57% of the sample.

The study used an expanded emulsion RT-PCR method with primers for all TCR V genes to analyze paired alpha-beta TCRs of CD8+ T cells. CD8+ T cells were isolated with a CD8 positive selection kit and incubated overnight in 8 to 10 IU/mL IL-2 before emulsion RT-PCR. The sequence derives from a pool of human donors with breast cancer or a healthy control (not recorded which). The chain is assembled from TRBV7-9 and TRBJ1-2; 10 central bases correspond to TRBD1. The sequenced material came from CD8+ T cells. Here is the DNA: TGTGCCAGCAGCTTGGCGGGGGACAGGGGTAACTATGGCTACACCTTC. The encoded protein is CASSLAGDRGNYGYTF.